This T cell receptor (beta chain) came from a study of cytomegalovirus exposure and HLA in healthy donors. Sequencing was performed with immunoSEQ multiplex PCR; in TCRdb, only in-frame clones are kept and a portion is missing. The sample lists about 90,000 clones; roughly 83% were seen once. From the approximately 120-subject validation cohort, which was separate from the approximately 720-subject first cohort, the donors were drawn. Comments on this clone: Its antigen is undetermined.

Study-level findings and limits: The authors enumerated 164 TCR beta chains as linked to cytomegalovirus. Despite most TCR sequences being rare, some public TCRs occurred in many donors.

What was sequenced was PBMCs. The receptor was isolated from a woman between 18 and 30 years old in good health and CMV-seropositive.

The CDR3 nucleotides read TGTGCCAGTAGTACCCAGGGGGTCAACTATGGCTACACCTTC. Translating it yields CASSTQGVNYGYTF. The genes are TRBV19 and TRBJ1-2, with 7 bases matching TRBD1. The CDR3 has 14 amino acids. With 4 bases clipped from V and 2 bases from J, the junction kept 4 bases outside the gene matches. Germline values: CDR1 LNHDA, CDR2 SQIVND (reference sequence).